The source of this T cell receptor beta chain is a study of cytotoxic CD8 clonotypes in ibrutinib-treated CLL. CDR1 ENHRY and CDR2 SYGVKD come from the germline V gene. Trimming took 8 bases from V and 3 from J, leaving 5 bases between them. CDR3 length equals 10 residues. Data came from immunoSEQ multiplex PCR; TCRdb stores just in-frame clones and leaves some out. The sample carries approximately 150,000 clones, about 72% recorded once. The receptor was derived from a human donor with chronic lymphocytic leukemia. V is TRBV10-3 and J is TRBJ2-7, with no clear D. The material sequenced was PBMCs, taken after 12 months of ibrutinib treatment. CDR3 DNA: TGTGCCATCCTTTTCTACGAGCAGTACTTC. Translation gives CAILFYEQYF.